The clone carrying this TCR beta chain was detected a few times. The antigen is unknown. This specimen belongs to a study of beta chain features in type 1 diabetes. Study outcomes and limitations: The study found moderately but significantly shorter TCRB CDR3s in all four CD4+ subsets of Type 1 diabetes patients. Naive, central memory and regulatory TCRB repertoires appeared more similar among patients than healthy donors.

This CDR3 is 13 amino acids long. V shed 6 bases and J shed 7 bases, with 15 bases lying between them. Germline loops: CDR1 SGHTA, CDR2 FQGNSA. What was sequenced were expressed TCRB transcripts, since all of the isolated RNA had been reverse transcribed. Clones were read by immunoSEQ multiplex PCR, and TCRdb kept only the in-frame ones, dropping some. The repertoire holds 150,000 to 190,000 clones, over 9% seen once, with more than 0.4% in the top ten. Every donor provided one heparinised blood draw, which averaged approximately 100 mL. CD4+ naive, central memory, regulatory and stem cell-like memory cells were sorted via CD45RO/CCR7/CD25/CD127/CD95/CD27. Sorted populations all had greater than 98% purity.

Sequenced: central memory CD4+ T cells from blood. The rearrangement joins TRBV7-2 to TRBJ1-1, with unresolved D. The receptor's source is a man aged 30-40 years with type 1 diabetes. The CDR3 loop is CASSFRRWDEAFF. CDR3 nucleotide sequence: TGTGCCAGCAGTTTTAGGAGGTGGGATGAAGCTTTCTTT.